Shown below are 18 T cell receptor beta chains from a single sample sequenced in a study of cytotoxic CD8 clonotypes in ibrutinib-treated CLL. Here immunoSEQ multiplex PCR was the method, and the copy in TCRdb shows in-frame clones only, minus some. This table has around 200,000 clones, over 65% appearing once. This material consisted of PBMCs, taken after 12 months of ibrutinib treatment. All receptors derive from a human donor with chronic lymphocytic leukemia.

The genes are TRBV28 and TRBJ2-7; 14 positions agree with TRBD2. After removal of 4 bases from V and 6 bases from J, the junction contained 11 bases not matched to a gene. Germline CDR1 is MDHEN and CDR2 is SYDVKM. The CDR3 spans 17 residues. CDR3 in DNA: TGTGCCAGCAGTTCCCCCTCGGGGACTAGCGGGAGTGGCGAGCAGTACTTC. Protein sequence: CASSSPSGTSGSGEQYF.

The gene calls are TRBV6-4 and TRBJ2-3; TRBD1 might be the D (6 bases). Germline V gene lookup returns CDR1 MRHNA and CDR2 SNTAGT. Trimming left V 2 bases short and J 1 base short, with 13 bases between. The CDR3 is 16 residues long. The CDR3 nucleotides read TGTGCCAGCAGTGACGGGGGCAGGGTGGGCACAGATACGCAGTATTTT. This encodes CASSDGGRVGTDTQYF.

The CDR3 DNA reads as TGTGCCAGCAGCCCATCCTCGGTCTTCATGATCGGCAATCAGCCCCAGCATTTT. Residues: CASSPSSVFMIGNQPQHF. This chain connects TRBV9 to TRBJ1-5; D uncertain. The CDR3 loop spans 18 amino acids. The germline V and J ends were trimmed by 4 bases and 2 bases, with 22 bases remaining between them. Germline CDR1 and CDR2: SGDLS and YYNGEE.

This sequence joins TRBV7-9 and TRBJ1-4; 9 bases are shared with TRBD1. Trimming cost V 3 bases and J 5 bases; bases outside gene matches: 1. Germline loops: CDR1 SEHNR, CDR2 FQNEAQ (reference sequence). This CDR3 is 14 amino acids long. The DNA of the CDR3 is TGTGCCAGCAGCTTGGGGACAGGGAATGAAAAACTGTTTTTT. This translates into CASSLGTGNEKLFF.

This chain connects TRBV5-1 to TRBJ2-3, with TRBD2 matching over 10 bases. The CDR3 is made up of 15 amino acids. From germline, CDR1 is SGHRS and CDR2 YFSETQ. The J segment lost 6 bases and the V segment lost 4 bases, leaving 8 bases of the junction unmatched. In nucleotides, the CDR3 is TGCGCCAGCAGCGTTTCTAGCGGGAGCGCCGATACGCAGTATTTT. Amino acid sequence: CASSVSSGSADTQYF.

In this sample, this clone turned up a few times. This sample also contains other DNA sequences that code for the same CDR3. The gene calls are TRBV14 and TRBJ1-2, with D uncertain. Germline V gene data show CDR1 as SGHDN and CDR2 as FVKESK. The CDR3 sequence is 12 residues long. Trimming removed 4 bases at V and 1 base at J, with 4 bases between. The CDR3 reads CASSRRNYGYTF. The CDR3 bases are TGTGCCAGCAGCCGACGTAACTATGGCTACACCTTC.

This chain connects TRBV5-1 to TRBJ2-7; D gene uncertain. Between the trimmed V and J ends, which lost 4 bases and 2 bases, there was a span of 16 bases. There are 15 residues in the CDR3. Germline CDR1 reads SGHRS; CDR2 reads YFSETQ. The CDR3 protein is CASSIGPSSPYEQYF. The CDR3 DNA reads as TGCGCCAGCAGCATTGGGCCCAGTTCCCCCTACGAGCAGTACTTC.

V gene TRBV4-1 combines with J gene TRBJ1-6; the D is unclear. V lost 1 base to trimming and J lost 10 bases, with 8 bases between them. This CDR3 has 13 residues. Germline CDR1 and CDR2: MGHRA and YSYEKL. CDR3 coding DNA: TGCGCCAGCAGCCAAGGTACAGTCTCACCCCTCCACTTT. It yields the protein CASSQGTVSPLHF.

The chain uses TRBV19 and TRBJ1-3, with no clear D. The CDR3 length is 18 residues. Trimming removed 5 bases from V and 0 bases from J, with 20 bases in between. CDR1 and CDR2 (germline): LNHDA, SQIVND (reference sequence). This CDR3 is CASSPRWSQLYSGNTIYF. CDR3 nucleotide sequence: TGTGCCAGTAGTCCCCGATGGAGCCAGCTTTACTCTGGAAACACCATATATTTT.

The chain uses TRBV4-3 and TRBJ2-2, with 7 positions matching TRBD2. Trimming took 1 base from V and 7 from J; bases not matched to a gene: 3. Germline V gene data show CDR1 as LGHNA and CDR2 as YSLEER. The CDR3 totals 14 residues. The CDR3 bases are TGCGCCAGCAGCCAAGCGGGAGGAATCGGGGAGCTGTTTTTT. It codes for CASSQAGGIGELFF.

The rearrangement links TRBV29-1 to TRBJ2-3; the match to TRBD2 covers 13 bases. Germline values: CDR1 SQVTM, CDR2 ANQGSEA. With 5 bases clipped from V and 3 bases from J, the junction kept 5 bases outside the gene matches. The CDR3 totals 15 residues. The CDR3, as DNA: TGCAGCGTTCCACGGACTAGCGGGAGTACAGATACGCAGTATTTT. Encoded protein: CSVPRTSGSTDTQYF.

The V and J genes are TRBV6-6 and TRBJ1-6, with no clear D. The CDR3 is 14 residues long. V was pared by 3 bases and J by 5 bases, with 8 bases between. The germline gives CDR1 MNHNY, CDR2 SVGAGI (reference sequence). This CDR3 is CASSYLRDNSPLHF. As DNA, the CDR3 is TGTGCCAGCAGTTATTTGCGGGATAATTCACCCCTCCACTTT.

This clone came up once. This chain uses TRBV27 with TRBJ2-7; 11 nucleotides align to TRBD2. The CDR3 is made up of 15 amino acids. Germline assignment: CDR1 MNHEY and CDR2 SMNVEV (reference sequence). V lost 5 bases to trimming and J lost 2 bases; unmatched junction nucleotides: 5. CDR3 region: CASSHLAGGAYEQYF. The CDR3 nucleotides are TGTGCCAGCAGTCACCTAGCGGGAGGCGCCTACGAGCAGTACTTC.

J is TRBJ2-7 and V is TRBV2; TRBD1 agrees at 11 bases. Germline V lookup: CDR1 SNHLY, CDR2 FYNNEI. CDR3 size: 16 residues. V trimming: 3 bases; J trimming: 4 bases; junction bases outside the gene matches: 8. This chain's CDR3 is CASSDGTGGLLYEQYF. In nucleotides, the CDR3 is TGTGCCAGCAGTGACGGGACAGGGGGGTTACTTTACGAGCAGTACTTC.

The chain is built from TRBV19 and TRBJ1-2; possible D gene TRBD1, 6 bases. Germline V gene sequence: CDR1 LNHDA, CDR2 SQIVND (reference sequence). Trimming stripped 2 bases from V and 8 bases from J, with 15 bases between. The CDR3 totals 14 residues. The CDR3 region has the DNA TGTGCCAGTAGTATAACCCTGGAGGGGGGCGGCTACACCTTC. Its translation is CASSITLEGGGYTF.

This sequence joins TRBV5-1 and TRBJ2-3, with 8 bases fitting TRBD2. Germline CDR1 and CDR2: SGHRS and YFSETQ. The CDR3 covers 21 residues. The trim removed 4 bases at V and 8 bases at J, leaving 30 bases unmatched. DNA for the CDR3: TGCGCCAGCAGCCAGGGACGAACTCCAACTCGACTAGCGCTCTCCGGGGGTACGCAGTATTTT. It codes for CASSQGRTPTRLALSGGTQYF.

CDR3 sequence reads: CASSSLGPQGVYGYTF. CDR3 bases: TGTGCCAGCAGCTCCCTCGGTCCGCAGGGGGTCTATGGCTACACCTTC. This chain uses TRBV7-9 with TRBJ1-2; 7 nucleotides align to TRBD1. The CDR3 is made up of 16 amino acids. The V gene's germline CDR1 is SEHNR and CDR2 FQNEAQ (reference sequence). Trimming took 4 bases from V and 4 from J; bases not matched to a gene: 12. The full variable domain, completed using reference TRBV7-9 and TRBJ1-2, is DTGVSQNPRHKITKRGQNVTFRCDPISEHNRLYWYRQTLGQGPEFLTYFQNEAQLEKSRLLSDRFSAERPKGSFSTLEIQRTEQGDSAMYLCASSSLGPQGVYGYTFGSGTRLTVV.

CDR3 in DNA: TGTGCCAGCAGCCAGATTAGCGTGGGCACAGATACGCAGTATTTT. This gives the protein CASSQISVGTDTQYF. The V gene is TRBV9, the J gene TRBJ2-3; TRBD2 might be the D (5 bases). Germline V gives CDR1 SGDLS, CDR2 YYNGEE. V gave up 4 bases and J gave up 1 base, with 13 bases separating them. The CDR3 consists of 15 residues.